The 12 T cell receptor beta chains listed next were all sequenced from one sample in a study of cytomegalovirus exposure and HLA in healthy donors. The PCR ran on 60 Vbeta and 13 Jbeta primers. The protocol was immunoSEQ multiplex PCR, while the TCRdb copy is restricted to in-frame clones and leaves out a portion. The sample carries 100,000 to 150,000 clones, roughly 77% recorded once. The specimen was PBMCs. These TCRs come from a woman aged 25-40 years in good health and CMV-seronegative.

This clone has more than one count but fewer than ten. The chain combines TRBV9 with TRBJ1-2; the match to TRBD1 covers 10 bases. Germline values: CDR1 SGDLS, CDR2 YYNGEE. With 2 bases clipped from V and 8 bases from J, the junction kept 12 bases outside the gene matches. The CDR3 length is 16 residues. The CDR3 DNA reads as TGTGCCAGCAGCGTTATCTCCGGGACAGGGGACGGCGGCTACACCTTC. Encoded protein: CASSVISGTGDGGYTF.

The chain is built from TRBV6-5 and TRBJ1-1; D unresolved. The V end was cut by 0 bases, the J end by 1 base, with 6 bases between. The CDR3 sequence is 14 residues long. Germline V gene data show CDR1 as MNHEY and CDR2 as SVGAGI. Written as DNA, the CDR3 is TGTGCCAGCAGTTACTCCGGGAAGAACACTGAAGCTTTCTTT. It codes for CASSYSGKNTEAFF.

The chain uses TRBV27 and TRBJ2-5; D perhaps matches TRBD1 (6 bases). The CDR3 spans 12 residues. V gave up 6 bases and J gave up 5 bases, with 10 bases separating them. The germline V gene has CDR1 MNHEY and CDR2 SMNVEV (reference sequence). CDR3 loop: CASRARGETQYF. CDR3 nucleotides: TGTGCCAGCAGGGCGAGGGGGGAGACCCAGTACTTC.

This clone was observed a few times. The chain joins TRBV30 to TRBJ1-5; D might be TRBD1 (5 bases). Looked up from germline, CDR1 is GTSNPN and CDR2 is SVGIG (reference sequence). The CDR3 is 14 amino acids. V lost 0 bases and J lost 1, with 7 bases in between. Here the CDR3 reads CAWSVAGSNQPQHF. As DNA, the CDR3 is TGTGCCTGGAGTGTAGCAGGGAGCAATCAGCCCCAGCATTTT.

This clone turned up a few times. The chain couples TRBV11-3 to TRBJ2-2; D may be TRBD2 (5 bases). Trimming left V 0 bases short and J 8 bases short, with 7 bases between. The CDR3 spans 13 residues. Germline V gene data show CDR1 as SGHNT and CDR2 as YENEEA. The CDR3 spells CASSLEGAGELFF. The DNA for the CDR3 is TGTGCCAGCAGCTTAGAGGGAGCTGGGGAGCTGTTTTTT.

The gene calls are TRBV30 and TRBJ2-3, with D unresolved. V lost 1 base and J 6 bases, leaving 14 bases between the germline ends. Germline values: CDR1 GTSNPN, CDR2 SVGIG (reference sequence). The CDR3 spans 14 residues. The CDR3 DNA is TGTGCCTGGAGTGCCGCCGTAGATACCGATACGCAGTATTTT. Protein product: CAWSAAVDTDTQYF.

This clone appeared once. The V call is TRBV5-1, the J call TRBJ1-1, with D possibly matching TRBD1 (6 bases). Trimming stripped 0 bases from V and 0 bases from J, with 12 bases between. The CDR3 is made up of 16 amino acids. Per the germline V gene, CDR1 is SGHRS and CDR2 is YFSETQ. CDR3 nucleotide sequence: TGCGCCAGCAGCTTGGACGGCACAGGGTTGAACACTGAAGCTTTCTTT. Encoded protein: CASSLDGTGLNTEAFF.

The table lists this clone with a count of one. The chain uses TRBV2 and TRBJ1-6; D is unclear. There are 13 residues in the CDR3. The V and J ends lost 4 bases and 5 bases respectively, with 6 bases between them. Looked up from germline, CDR1 is SNHLY and CDR2 is FYNNEI. In DNA, the CDR3 is TGTGCCAGCAGTGGCAGAAATAATTCACCCCTCCACTTT. As protein: CASSGRNNSPLHF.

The rearrangement uses TRBV30 and TRBJ1-1; no clear D. The germline CDR1 and CDR2 sequences are GTSNPN and SVGIG (reference sequence). V lost 0 bases and J lost 6, with 11 bases in between. The CDR3 is 13 amino acids. The CDR3 region has the DNA TGTGCCTGGAGTGTACCACAGCAGGCTGAAGCTTTCTTT. This sequence encodes CAWSVPQQAEAFF. Based on the CDR3 plus reference TRBV30 and TRBJ1-1, the full variable domain is SQTIHQWPATLVQPVGSPLSLECTVEGTSNPNLYWYRQAAGRGLQLLFYSVGIGQISSEVPQNLSASRPQDRQFILSSKKLLLSDSGFYLCAWSVPQQAEAFFGQGTRLTVV.

This clone was seen only a few times. This chain joins TRBV2 and TRBJ1-5; a possible D gene is TRBD1 (5 bases). Germline V gene sequence: CDR1 SNHLY, CDR2 FYNNEI. This CDR3 comprises 14 residues. V lost 7 bases and J lost 4, with 14 bases in between. The CDR3 DNA follows: TGTGCCAGCACAAAGGGGAACAGAAATCAGCCCCAGCATTTT. Amino acid sequence: CASTKGNRNQPQHF. Together with reference TRBV2 and TRBJ1-5, the CDR3 gives the full variable domain: EPEVTQTPSHQVTQMGQEVILRCVPISNHLYFYWYRQILGQKVEFLVSFYNNEISEKSEIFDDQFSVERPDGSNFTLKIRSTKLEDSAMYFCASTKGNRNQPQHFGDGTRLSIL.

V gene TRBV4-2 combines with J gene TRBJ1-6; D gene uncertain. Trimming took off 1 base at V and 5 bases at J, with 15 bases between the two ends. The CDR3 contains 17 residues. Germline CDR1 reads LGHNA; CDR2 reads YNFKEQ. CDR3 sequence reads: CASSQGVDTVNNSPLHF. CDR3 DNA: TGTGCCAGCAGCCAAGGGGTCGACACCGTTAATAATTCACCCCTCCACTTT.

The chain couples TRBV13 to TRBJ2-7; 9 bases map to TRBD1. Germline values: CDR1 PRHDT, CDR2 FYEKMQ (reference sequence). Trimming at V came to 5 bases and at J to 5 bases, leaving 7 bases not matched to a gene. The CDR3 spans 14 residues. The CDR3 region has the DNA TGTGCCAGCAGCACGACAGGGGGTGGCAACGAGCAGTACTTC. Protein sequence: CASSTTGGGNEQYF.